The 21 T cell receptor beta chains below all came from one sample that was sequenced in a study of blood T cell repertoires in COVID-19. Libraries were prepared by immunoSEQ multiplex PCR; TCRdb keeps only in-frame clonotypes and omits some of them. Among 150,000 to 200,000 clones, about 88% were seen once, and the ten largest hold 2.5% to 3%. What was sequenced was peripheral blood. The receptors derive from a woman aged 80 or older with COVID-19, enrolled during active disease.

This chain uses TRBV28 with TRBJ2-7, with D maybe TRBD1 (6 bases). Trimming pared 8 bases from V and 9 bases from J, leaving 20 bases between. This CDR3 comprises 13 residues. Germline V gene data show CDR1 as MDHEN and CDR2 as SYDVKM. The CDR3 DNA reads as TGTGCCAGCCGAGCAGGGGAAGGCTTGAGGCAGTACTTC. It is translated as CASRAGEGLRQYF.

The chain joins TRBV7-6 to TRBJ1-4; D call uncertain. Trimming removed 0 bases from V and 7 bases from J, with 21 bases in between. This CDR3 has 18 residues. The germline V gene has CDR1 SGHVS and CDR2 FNYEAQ. CDR3 region: CASSLATEGPIFGEKLFF. CDR3 in DNA: TGTGCCAGCAGCTTAGCCACTGAGGGCCCGATCTTCGGTGAAAAACTGTTTTTT.

DNA of the CDR3: TGTGCCAGCCAGAGTACGGGACTAGCGGCTCTTGGGGGAGATACGCAGTATTTT. Translation gives CASQSTGLAALGGDTQYF. The J gene is TRBJ2-3, the V gene TRBV28; 11 bases fit TRBD2. The CDR3 is 18 amino acids. The V gene's germline CDR1 is MDHEN and CDR2 SYDVKM. Unmatched junction bases numbered 18, after V lost 8 bases and J lost 5 bases.

V gene TRBV28 combines with J gene TRBJ2-1; 8 bases fit TRBD1. CDR1 and CDR2 (germline): MDHEN, SYDVKM. The CDR3 consists of 16 residues. Germline trimming cut 5 bases from V and 5 bases from J; bases unmatched to any gene: 11. The CDR3 DNA reads as TGTGCCAGCAGTGGACAGGGTATGGGGGCCAACAATGAGCAGTTCTTC. Amino acids: CASSGQGMGANNEQFF.

V gene TRBV5-1 combines with J gene TRBJ1-4; a possible D gene is TRBD1 (6 bases). CDR1 is SGHRS and CDR2 is YFSETQ in the germline V gene. This CDR3 contains 14 residues. V gave up 2 bases and J gave up 7 bases, with 12 bases separating them. As DNA, the CDR3 is TGCGCCAGCAGCTTAATGACAGGTGGTGAAAAACTGTTTTTT. It codes for CASSLMTGGEKLFF.

The chain recombines TRBV28 with TRBJ2-7, with 7 bases lining up with TRBD1. The V segment lost 6 bases and the J segment 6 bases; nucleotides outside the gene matches: 5. The CDR3 extends over 12 amino acids. The V gene's germline CDR1 is MDHEN and CDR2 SYDVKM. The CDR3 loop reads CASRKRTGEQYF. The CDR3 nucleotides read TGTGCCAGCAGAAAGAGGACAGGCGAGCAGTACTTC.

The rearrangement links TRBV5-4 to TRBJ2-5, with 8 bases aligning to TRBD2. Germline values: CDR1 SGHNT, CDR2 YYREEE (reference sequence). V shed 3 bases and J 2 bases; nucleotides not matched to a gene: 9. This CDR3 is built from 16 residues. This CDR3 is CASSSSGRIQQETQYF. For the CDR3, the DNA is TGTGCCAGCAGCTCAAGCGGGAGAATACAACAAGAGACCCAGTACTTC. Full variable domain (remainder filled in from reference TRBV5-4 and TRBJ2-5): ETGVTQSPTHLIKTRGQQVTLRCSSQSGHNTVSWYQQALGQGPQFIFQYYREEENGRGNFPPRFSGLQFPNYSSELNVNALELDDSALYLCASSSSGRIQQETQYFGPGTRLLVL.

The chain uses TRBV27 and TRBJ2-5; TRBD2 agrees at 14 bases. The CDR3 runs 16 residues. Germline lookup yields CDR1 MNHEY and CDR2 SMNVEV (reference sequence). The V and J ends lost 5 bases and 5 bases, in that order; junction bases with no gene match: 7. The CDR3 bases are TGTGCCAGCAGTCCGACTAGCGGGAGGGCGAAGGAGACCCAGTACTTC. Translated, it gives CASSPTSGRAKETQYF.

V gene TRBV6-6 combines with J gene TRBJ1-1, with 9 bases fitting TRBD1. CDR1 and CDR2 from the germline V gene are MNHNY and SVGAGI (reference sequence). The CDR3 covers 15 residues. With V trimmed by 2 bases and J by 2 bases, 3 bases remained unmatched. CDR3 DNA: TGTGCCAGCAGTTACGGGACAGGGATCAACACTGAAGCTTTCTTT. Residues: CASSYGTGINTEAFF.

The V call is TRBV28, the J call TRBJ2-7, with 8 bases matching TRBD1. CDR1 and CDR2 (germline): MDHEN, SYDVKM. The CDR3 runs to 14 residues. Trimming took 2 bases from V and 3 from J; bases not matched to a gene: 3. The CDR3 DNA reads as TGTGCCAGCAGTTTAGTCGGACAGGGCTACGAGCAGTACTTC. It yields the protein CASSLVGQGYEQYF.

This sequence joins TRBV12-3 or TRBV12-4 and TRBJ2-1; a weak D match, TRBD2 (5 bases). This CDR3 has 13 amino acids. V was trimmed by 11 bases and J by 4 bases, leaving 15 bases between them. CDR3 sequence (DNA): TGTGCCTCCCAAGGGAGAGCGTACAATGAGCAGTTCTTC. Its protein is CASQGRAYNEQFF.

The chain employs TRBV25-1 and TRBJ1-6; possibly TRBD1 for D (5 bases). CDR1 and CDR2 (germline): MGHDK, SYGVNS. CDR3 length equals 16 residues. Trimming pared 6 bases from V and 10 bases from J, leaving 22 bases between. DNA of the CDR3: TGTGCCAGCAGGGGCCTCCGCGGGGACGCTGGATCACCCCTCCACTTT. Translation gives CASRGLRGDAGSPLHF. The full variable domain, rest sourced from reference TRBV25-1 and TRBJ1-6, is EADIYQTPRYLVIGTGKKITLECSQTMGHDKMYWYQQDPGMELHLIHYSYGVNSTEKGDLSSESTVSRIRTEHFPLTLESARPSHTSQYLCASRGLRGDAGSPLHFGNGTRLTVT.

The V and J genes are TRBV19 and TRBJ2-1; TRBD2 aligns across 7 bases. The CDR3 has 15 amino acids. In germline, CDR1 is LNHDA, CDR2 SQIVND (reference sequence). Trimming took 4 bases from V and 0 from J; bases not matched to a gene: 3. The CDR3 here is CASSTSGSSYNEQFF. The CDR3 DNA reads TGTGCCAGTAGTACTAGCGGTAGCTCCTACAATGAGCAGTTCTTC.

The genes are TRBV6-5 and TRBJ2-2; D is undetermined. Germline assignment: CDR1 MNHEY and CDR2 SVGAGI. V gave up 1 base and J gave up 1 base, with 7 bases separating them. The CDR3 is made up of 15 amino acids. CDR3 residues: CASSYFHRNTGELFF. CDR3 sequence (DNA): TGTGCCAGCAGTTACTTCCACAGGAACACCGGGGAGCTGTTTTTT.

The rearrangement uses TRBV27 and TRBJ2-1; TRBD2 matches at 9 bases. The V and J ends lost 3 bases and 3 bases, in that order; junction bases with no gene match: 3. This CDR3 has 15 residues. In germline, CDR1 is MNHEY, CDR2 SMNVEV (reference sequence). CDR3 DNA: TGTGCCAGCAGTTTTAGCGGGAGCAACTACAATGAGCAGTTCTTC. Its translation is CASSFSGSNYNEQFF.

This clone has only one observation. The chain links TRBV6-5 to TRBJ1-3, with 7 bases that match TRBD1. V gave up 6 bases and J gave up 4 bases; unmatched junction bases: 6. Germline V gene data show CDR1 as MNHEY and CDR2 as SVGAGI. CDR3 length equals 14 residues. The CDR3 sequence is CASRSTGAGNTIYF. The CDR3 nucleotides are TGTGCCAGCAGGTCCACAGGGGCGGGAAACACCATATATTTT.

CDR3 in DNA: TGTGCCAGCAGCATTACTAGCGGAGGCACAGATACGCAGTATTTT. Translated: CASSITSGGTDTQYF. This chain uses TRBV11-3 with TRBJ2-3; 8 nucleotides match TRBD2. The J segment lost 1 base and the V segment lost 5 bases, leaving 5 bases of the junction unmatched. Germline-derived CDR1 and CDR2 are SGHNT and YENEEA. The CDR3 has 15 residues.

The CDR3 bases are TGCGCCAGCAGCTCGCAGACCGCTAGCTCTGGAAACACCATATATTTT. Translation: CASSSQTASSGNTIYF. This chain connects TRBV5-1 to TRBJ1-3; D not certain. The CDR3 has 16 residues. From germline, CDR1 is SGHRS and CDR2 YFSETQ. V was cut by 3 bases and J by 0 bases, with 13 bases left in between.

The chain recombines TRBV7-9 with TRBJ2-2, with 7 bases lining up with TRBD1. V lost 5 bases, J lost 0 bases, and 6 bases stayed unmatched. This CDR3 comprises 16 residues. Looked up from germline, CDR1 is SEHNR and CDR2 is FQNEAQ (reference sequence). CDR3 amino acids: CASSPRDRTNTGELFF. CDR3 in DNA: TGTGCCAGCAGCCCGAGGGACAGAACGAACACCGGGGAGCTGTTTTTT.

The J gene is TRBJ1-2, the V gene TRBV5-8, with 12 positions matching TRBD1. Trimming at V came to 3 bases and at J to 3 bases, leaving 3 bases not matched to a gene. In germline, CDR1 is SGHTS, CDR2 YDEGEE. This CDR3 spans 15 amino acids. The CDR3 DNA reads TGTGCCAGCAGCTCCGGGACAGGGGGCGACTATGGCTACACCTTC. This encodes CASSSGTGGDYGYTF.

This chain connects TRBV6-5 to TRBJ2-7; perhaps TRBD2 as D (6 bases). Trimming took off 2 bases at V and 3 bases at J, with 8 bases between the two ends. The CDR3 totals 13 residues. The germline V gene encodes CDR1 MNHEY and CDR2 SVGAGI. CDR3 DNA: TGTGCCAGCAGTTACGGGGGGAACTACGAGCAGTACTTC. As protein: CASSYGGNYEQYF.